The present T cell receptor beta chain was sequenced within a study of CD8+ T cells in alopecia areata. cDNA serving as the sequencing template came from extracted, reverse transcribed RNA. Repertoires were generated with immunoSEQ multiplex PCR, while TCRdb's copy carries only in-frame clones and drops some. The sample lists 150,000 or so clones; about 72% were seen once. Both peripheral blood and punch biopsies of lesional scalp skin were obtained from patients who had alopecia areata. V lost 2 bases and J lost 3, with 8 bases in between. Per germline, CDR1 SNHLY and CDR2 FYNNEI. There are 14 residues in the CDR3.

The chain couples TRBV2 to TRBJ1-5; unclear D gene. This receptor was identified in a human donor with alopecia areata. Sample: CD8+ T cells sorted from blood, taken at week 0. The DNA of the CDR3 is TGTGCCAGCAGTGAATCAGGATTCAATCAGCCCCAGCATTTT. Its translation is CASSESGFNQPQHF.